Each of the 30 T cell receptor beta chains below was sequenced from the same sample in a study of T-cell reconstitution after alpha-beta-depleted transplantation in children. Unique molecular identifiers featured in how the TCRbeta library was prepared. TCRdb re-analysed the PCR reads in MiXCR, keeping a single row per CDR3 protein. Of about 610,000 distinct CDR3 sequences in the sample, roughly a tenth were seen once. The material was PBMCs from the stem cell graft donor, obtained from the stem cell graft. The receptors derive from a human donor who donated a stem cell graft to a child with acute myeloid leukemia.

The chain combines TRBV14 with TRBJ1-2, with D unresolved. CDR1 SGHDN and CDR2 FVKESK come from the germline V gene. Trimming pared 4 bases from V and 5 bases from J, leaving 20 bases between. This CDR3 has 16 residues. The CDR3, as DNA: TGTGCCAGCAGCCTATCCGTGGGAGGACCGTGGTATGGCTACACCTTC. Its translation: CASSLSVGGPWYGYTF.

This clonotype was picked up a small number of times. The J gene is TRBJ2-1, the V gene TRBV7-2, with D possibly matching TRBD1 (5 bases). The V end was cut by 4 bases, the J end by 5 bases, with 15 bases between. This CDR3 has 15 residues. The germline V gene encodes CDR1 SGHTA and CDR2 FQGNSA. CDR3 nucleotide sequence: TGTGCCAGCAGCTCGCCCAATGACAGAAACAATGAGCAGTTCTTC. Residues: CASSSPNDRNNEQFF.

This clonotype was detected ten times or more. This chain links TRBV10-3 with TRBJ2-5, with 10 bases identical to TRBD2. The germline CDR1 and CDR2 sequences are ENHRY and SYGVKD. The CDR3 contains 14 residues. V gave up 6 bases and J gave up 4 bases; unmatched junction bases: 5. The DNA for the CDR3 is TGTGCCATCAGACCTGGGACTAGCGTAGAGACCCAGTACTTC. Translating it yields CAIRPGTSVETQYF.

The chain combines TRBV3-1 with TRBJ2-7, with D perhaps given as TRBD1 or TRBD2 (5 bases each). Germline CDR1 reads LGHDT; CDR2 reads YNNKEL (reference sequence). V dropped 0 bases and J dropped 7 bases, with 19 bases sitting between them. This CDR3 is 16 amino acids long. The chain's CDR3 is CASSQEGSGTGGEQYF. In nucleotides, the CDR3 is TGTGCCAGCAGCCAAGAGGGATCCGGGACCGGCGGGGAGCAGTACTTC.

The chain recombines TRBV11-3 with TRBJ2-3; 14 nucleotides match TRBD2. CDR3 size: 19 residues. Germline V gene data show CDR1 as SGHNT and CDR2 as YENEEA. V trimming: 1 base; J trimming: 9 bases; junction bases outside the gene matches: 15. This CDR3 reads CASSLVVLQGLAGVGTQYF. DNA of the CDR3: TGTGCCAGCAGCTTAGTCGTATTACAGGGACTAGCGGGAGTAGGGACGCAGTATTTT.

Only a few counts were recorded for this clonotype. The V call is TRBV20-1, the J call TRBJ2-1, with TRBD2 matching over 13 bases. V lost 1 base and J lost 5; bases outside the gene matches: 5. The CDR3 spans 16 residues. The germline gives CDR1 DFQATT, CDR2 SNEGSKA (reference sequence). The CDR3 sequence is CSARVLTSGRDNEQFF. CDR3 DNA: TGCAGTGCTAGAGTGCTAACTAGCGGGAGGGACAATGAGCAGTTCTTC.

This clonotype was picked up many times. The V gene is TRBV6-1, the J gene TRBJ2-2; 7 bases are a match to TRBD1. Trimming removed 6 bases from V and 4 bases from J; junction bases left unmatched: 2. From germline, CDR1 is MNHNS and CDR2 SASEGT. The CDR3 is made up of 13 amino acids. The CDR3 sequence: CASRTGTTGELFF. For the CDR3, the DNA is TGTGCCAGCAGGACAGGGACCACCGGGGAGCTGTTTTTT.

CDR3: CSVDLSASGNTIYF. The CDR3 DNA reads TGCAGCGTTGACTTATCGGCCTCTGGAAACACCATATATTTT. The V and J genes are TRBV29-1 and TRBJ1-3; the D is unclear. In germline, CDR1 is SQVTM, CDR2 ANQGSEA. The CDR3 totals 14 residues. The germline V and J ends were trimmed by 3 bases and 0 bases, with 9 bases remaining between them.

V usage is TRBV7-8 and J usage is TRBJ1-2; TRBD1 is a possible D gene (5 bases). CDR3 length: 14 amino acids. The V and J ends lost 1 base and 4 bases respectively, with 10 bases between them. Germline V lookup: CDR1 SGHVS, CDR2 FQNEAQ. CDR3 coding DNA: TGTGCCAGCAGCTTAGGTGACAGCCTCTATGGCTACACCTTC. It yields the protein CASSLGDSLYGYTF.

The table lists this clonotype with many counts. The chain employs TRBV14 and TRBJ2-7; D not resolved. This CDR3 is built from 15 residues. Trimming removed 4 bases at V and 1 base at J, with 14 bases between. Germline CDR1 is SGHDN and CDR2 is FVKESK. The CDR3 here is CASSPLGGLSYEQYF. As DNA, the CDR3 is TGTGCCAGCAGCCCCTTAGGTGGGCTGTCCTACGAGCAGTACTTC.

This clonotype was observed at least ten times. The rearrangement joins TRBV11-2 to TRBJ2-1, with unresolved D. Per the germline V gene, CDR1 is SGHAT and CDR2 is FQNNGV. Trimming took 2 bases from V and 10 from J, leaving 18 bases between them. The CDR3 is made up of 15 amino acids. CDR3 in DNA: TGTGCCAGCAGCTTAAGGCAGACCGCGCCTTGGGAGCAGTTCTTC. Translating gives CASSLRQTAPWEQFF.

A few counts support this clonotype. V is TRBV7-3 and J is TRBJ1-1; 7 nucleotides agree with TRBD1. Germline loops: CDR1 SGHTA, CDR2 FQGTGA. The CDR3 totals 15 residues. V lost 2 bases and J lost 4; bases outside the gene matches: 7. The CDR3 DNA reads TGTGCCAGCAGCTTATCTAGACAGGGCAGCACTGAAGCTTTCTTT. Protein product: CASSLSRQGSTEAFF.

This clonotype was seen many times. CDR3 sequence: CGTGGREYEQYF. The CDR3 DNA is TGCGGCACCGGGGGCAGGGAGTACGAGCAGTACTTC. This sequence joins TRBV20-1 and TRBJ2-7, with D perhaps matching TRBD1 or TRBD2 (6 bases each). The CDR3 is 12 residues long. CDR1 is DFQATT and CDR2 is SNEGSKA in the germline V gene (reference sequence).

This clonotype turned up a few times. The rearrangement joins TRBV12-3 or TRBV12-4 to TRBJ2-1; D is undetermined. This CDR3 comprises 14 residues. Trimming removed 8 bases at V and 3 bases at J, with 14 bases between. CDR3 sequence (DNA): TGTGCCAGCTTAGCCTTTGGGTACTACAATGAGCAGTTCTTC. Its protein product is CASLAFGYYNEQFF.

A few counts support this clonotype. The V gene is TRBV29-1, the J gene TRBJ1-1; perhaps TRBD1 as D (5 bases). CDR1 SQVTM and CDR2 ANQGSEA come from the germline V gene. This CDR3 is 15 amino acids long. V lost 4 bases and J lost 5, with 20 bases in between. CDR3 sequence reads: CSVGGFGVRKTEAFF. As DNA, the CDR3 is TGCAGCGTTGGGGGCTTTGGTGTGCGGAAAACTGAAGCTTTCTTT.

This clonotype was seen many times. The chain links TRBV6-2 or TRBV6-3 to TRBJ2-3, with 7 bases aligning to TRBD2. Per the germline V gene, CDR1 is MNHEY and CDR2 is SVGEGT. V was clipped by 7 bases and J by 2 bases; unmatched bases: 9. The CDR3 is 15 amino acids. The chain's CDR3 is CASNPSGDFTDTQYF. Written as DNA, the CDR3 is TGTGCCAGCAATCCCAGCGGGGATTTCACAGATACGCAGTATTTT.

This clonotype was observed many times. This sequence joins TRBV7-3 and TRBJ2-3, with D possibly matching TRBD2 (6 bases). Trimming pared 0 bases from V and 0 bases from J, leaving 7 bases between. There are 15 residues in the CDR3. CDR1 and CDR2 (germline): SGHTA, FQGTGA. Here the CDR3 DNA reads TGTGCCAGCAGCTTAACCGGGAGTAGCACAGATACGCAGTATTTT. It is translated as CASSLTGSSTDTQYF.

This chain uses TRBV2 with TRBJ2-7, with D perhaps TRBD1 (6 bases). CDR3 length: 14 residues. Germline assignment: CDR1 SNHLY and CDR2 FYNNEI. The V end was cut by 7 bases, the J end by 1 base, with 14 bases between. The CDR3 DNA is TGTGCCAGCACGAATCCCAGGGGTTCCTACGAGCAGTACTTC. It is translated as CASTNPRGSYEQYF.

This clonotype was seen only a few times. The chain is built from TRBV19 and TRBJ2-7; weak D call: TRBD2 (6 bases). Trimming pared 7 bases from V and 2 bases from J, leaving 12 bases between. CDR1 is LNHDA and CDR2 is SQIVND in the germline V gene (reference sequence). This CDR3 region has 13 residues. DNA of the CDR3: TGTGCCAGTACGGGACTCGGGGCCTACGAGCAGTACTTC. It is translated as CASTGLGAYEQYF. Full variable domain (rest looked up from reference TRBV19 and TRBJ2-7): DGGITQSPKYLFRKEGQNVTLSCEQNLNHDAMYWYRQDPGQGLRLIYYSQIVNDFQKGDIAEGYSVSREKKESFPLTVTSAQKNPTAFYLCASTGLGAYEQYFGPGTRLTVT.

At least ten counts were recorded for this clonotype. Here the CDR3 DNA reads TGTGCCAGCAGTTTACTAGCCGAAAGGGGGGAGTTCTTC. Its translation is CASSLLAERGEFF. V usage is TRBV6-2 or TRBV6-3 and J usage is TRBJ2-1, with D tentatively TRBD1 or TRBD2 (6 bases each). The CDR3 spans 13 residues. The ends were cut back, 4 bases at V and 14 bases at J, with 18 bases in the middle. Germline loops: CDR1 MNHEY, CDR2 SVGEGT.

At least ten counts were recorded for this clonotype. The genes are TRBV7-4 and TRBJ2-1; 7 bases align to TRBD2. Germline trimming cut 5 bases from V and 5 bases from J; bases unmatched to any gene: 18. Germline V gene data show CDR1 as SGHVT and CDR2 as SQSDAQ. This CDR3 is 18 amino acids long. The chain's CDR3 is CASSQLAGEFGDHNEQFF. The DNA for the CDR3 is TGTGCCAGCAGCCAGCTGGCGGGAGAATTCGGGGACCACAATGAGCAGTTCTTC. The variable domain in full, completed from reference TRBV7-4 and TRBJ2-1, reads GAGVSQSPRYKVAKRGRDVALRCDSISGHVTLYWYRQTLGQGSEVLTYSQSDAQRDKSGRPSGRFSAERPERSVSTLKIQRTEQGDSAVYLCASSQLAGEFGDHNEQFFGPGTRLTVL.

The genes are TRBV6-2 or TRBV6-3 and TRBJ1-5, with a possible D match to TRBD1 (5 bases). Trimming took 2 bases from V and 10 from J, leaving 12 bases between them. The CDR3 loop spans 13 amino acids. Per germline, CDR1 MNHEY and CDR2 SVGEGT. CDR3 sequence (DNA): TGTGCCAGCAGTTACGGGGGGACTCATCCCCAGCATTTT. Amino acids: CASSYGGTHPQHF.

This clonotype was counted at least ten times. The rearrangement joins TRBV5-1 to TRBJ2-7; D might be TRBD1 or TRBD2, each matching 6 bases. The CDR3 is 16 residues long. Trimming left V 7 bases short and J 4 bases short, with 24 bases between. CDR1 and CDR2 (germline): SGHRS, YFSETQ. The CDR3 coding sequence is TGCGCCAGCCAAGGGGGGAACAACAGGGACTTTTACGAGCAGTACTTC. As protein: CASQGGNNRDFYEQYF.

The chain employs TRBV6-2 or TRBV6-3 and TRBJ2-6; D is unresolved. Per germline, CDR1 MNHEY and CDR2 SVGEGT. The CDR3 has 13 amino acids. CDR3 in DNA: TGTGCTGTGGCGGAGCCTGGGGCCAACGTCCTGACTTTC. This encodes CAVAEPGANVLTF.

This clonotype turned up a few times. CDR3 region: CSVGLAGGREQYF. CDR3 DNA sequence: TGCAGCGTTGGGTTAGCGGGAGGTCGAGAGCAGTACTTC. The rearrangement links TRBV29-1 to TRBJ2-7, with 10 bases fitting TRBD2. The CDR3 is 13 amino acids. Losses at the gene ends were 4 bases for V and 7 bases for J; bases not matched to a gene: 7. Germline V gives CDR1 SQVTM, CDR2 ANQGSEA.

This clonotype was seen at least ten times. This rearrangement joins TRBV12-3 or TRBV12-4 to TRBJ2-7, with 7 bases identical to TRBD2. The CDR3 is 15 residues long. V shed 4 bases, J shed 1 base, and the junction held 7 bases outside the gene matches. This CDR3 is CASSYAGELSYEQYF. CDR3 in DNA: TGTGCCAGCAGTTATGCGGGAGAACTATCCTACGAGCAGTACTTC.

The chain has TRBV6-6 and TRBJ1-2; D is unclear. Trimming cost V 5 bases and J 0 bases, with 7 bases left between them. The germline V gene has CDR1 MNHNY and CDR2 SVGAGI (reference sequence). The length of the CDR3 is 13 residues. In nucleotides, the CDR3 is TGTGCCAGCAGTCAACAGACTAACTATGGCTACACCTTC. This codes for CASSQQTNYGYTF.

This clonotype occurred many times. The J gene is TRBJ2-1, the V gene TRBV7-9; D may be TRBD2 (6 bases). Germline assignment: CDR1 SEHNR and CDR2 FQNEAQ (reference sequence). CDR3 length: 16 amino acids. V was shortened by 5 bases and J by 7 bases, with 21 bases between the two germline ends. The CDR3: CASSHKLAVLGNEQFF. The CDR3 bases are TGTGCCAGCAGCCACAAATTAGCGGTACTAGGGAATGAGCAGTTCTTC.

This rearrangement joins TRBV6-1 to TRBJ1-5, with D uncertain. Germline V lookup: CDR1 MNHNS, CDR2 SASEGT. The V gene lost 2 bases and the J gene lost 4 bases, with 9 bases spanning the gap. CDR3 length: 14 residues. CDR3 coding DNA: TGTGCCAGCAGTGAAATGGCGGCTAATCAGCCCCAGCATTTT. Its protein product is CASSEMAANQPQHF.

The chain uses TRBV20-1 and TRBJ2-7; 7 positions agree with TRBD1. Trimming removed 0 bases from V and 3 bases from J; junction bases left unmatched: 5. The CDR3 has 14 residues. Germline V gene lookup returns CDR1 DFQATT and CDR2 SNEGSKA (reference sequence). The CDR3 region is CSARDPAGGYEQYF. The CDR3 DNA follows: TGCAGTGCTAGAGATCCCGCAGGGGGCTACGAGCAGTACTTC.